This paragraph covers one T cell receptor beta chain sequence. The V gene lost 4 bases and the J gene lost 6 bases, with 13 bases spanning the gap. There are 13 residues in the CDR3. Germline V lookup: CDR1 SGHNT, CDR2 YYREEE (reference sequence). Per the study methods: Nucleated cell counts were estimated from reference gene primer amplification. Only in-frame clones appear in the TCRdb table, and some are missing; sequencing was by immunoSEQ multiplex PCR. D and trimming come from the DNA, and the V and J calls and clone size come from that table. Of approximately 25,000 clones listed, about four fifths are singletons. This sample stems from a study of blood T cell repertoires in COVID-19. Turning to the study itself: The study drew acute and convalescent COVID-19 samples from the United States, Italy and Spain. T cells, B-cell-depleted T cells, or PBMCs provided the cDNA or gDNA that served as material.

Sequencing input: peripheral blood. The clonotype comes from a woman over 75 with acute or convalescent COVID-19. V is TRBV5-4 and J is TRBJ1-2; a possible D gene is TRBD1 (6 bases). CDR3 protein: CASSPTGSDGYTF. In DNA form, the CDR3 reads TGTGCCAGCAGCCCTACAGGGAGCGATGGCTACACCTTC.